The T cell receptor (beta chain) described here comes from a study of blood T cell repertoires in COVID-19. Study at large: Donors in the United States, Italy and Spain gave samples during acute or convalescent COVID-19.

Clones were read by immunoSEQ multiplex PCR, and TCRdb kept only the in-frame ones, dropping some. The table includes 15,000 to 20,000 clones, 82% detected once. J was trimmed by 6 bases and V by 3 bases; bases with no gene match: 12. Germline V lookup: CDR1 SGHAT, CDR2 FQNNGV. CDR3 size: 16 residues. This chain connects TRBV11-2 to TRBJ2-7, with TRBD1 identical over 9 bases. The TCR was taken from a human donor in a cohort sampled during active COVID-19. Sequencing was performed on peripheral blood. CDR3 nucleotide sequence: TGTGCCAGCAGCTTCGGGACAGGGAGCTCCTCGTTCGAGCAGTACTTC. This encodes CASSFGTGSSSFEQYF.